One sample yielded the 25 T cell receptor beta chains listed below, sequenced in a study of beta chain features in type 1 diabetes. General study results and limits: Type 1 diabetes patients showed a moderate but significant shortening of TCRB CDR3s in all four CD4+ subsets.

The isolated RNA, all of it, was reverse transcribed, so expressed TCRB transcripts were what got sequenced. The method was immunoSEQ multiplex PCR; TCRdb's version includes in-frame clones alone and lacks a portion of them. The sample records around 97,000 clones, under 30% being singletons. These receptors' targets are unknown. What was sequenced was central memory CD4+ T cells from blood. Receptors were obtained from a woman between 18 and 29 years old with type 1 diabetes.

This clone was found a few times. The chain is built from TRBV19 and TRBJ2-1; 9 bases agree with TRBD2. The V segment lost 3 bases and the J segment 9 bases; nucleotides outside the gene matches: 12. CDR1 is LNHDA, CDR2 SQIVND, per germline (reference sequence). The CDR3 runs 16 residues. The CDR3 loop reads CASSILGTSSSSEQFF. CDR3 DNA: TGTGCCAGTAGTATCTTGGGGACTAGCTCCTCGAGTGAGCAGTTCTTC. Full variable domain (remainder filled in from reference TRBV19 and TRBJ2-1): DGGITQSPKYLFRKEGQNVTLSCEQNLNHDAMYWYRQDPGQGLRLIYYSQIVNDFQKGDIAEGYSVSREKKESFPLTVTSAQKNPTAFYLCASSILGTSSSSEQFFGPGTRLTVL.

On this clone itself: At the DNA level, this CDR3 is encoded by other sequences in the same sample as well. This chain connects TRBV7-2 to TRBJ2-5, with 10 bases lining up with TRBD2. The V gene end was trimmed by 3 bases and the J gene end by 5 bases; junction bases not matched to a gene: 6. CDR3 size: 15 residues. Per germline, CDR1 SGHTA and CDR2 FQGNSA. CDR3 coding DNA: TGTGCCAGCAGCTTGAGCGGGAGGGCCGGGGAGACCCAGTACTTC. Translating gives CASSLSGRAGETQYF.

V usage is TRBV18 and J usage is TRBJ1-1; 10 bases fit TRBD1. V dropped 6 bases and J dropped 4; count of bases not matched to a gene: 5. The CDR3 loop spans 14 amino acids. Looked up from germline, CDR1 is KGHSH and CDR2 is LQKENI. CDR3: CASSAGQGSTEAFF. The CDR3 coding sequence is TGTGCCAGCTCTGCGGGACAGGGGTCCACTGAAGCTTTCTTT.

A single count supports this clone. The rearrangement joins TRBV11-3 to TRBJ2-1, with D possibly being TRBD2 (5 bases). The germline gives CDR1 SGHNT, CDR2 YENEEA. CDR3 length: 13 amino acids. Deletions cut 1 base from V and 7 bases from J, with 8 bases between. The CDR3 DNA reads TGTGCCAGCAGCTTAGTAGCGACGAATGAGCAGTTCTTC. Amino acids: CASSLVATNEQFF.

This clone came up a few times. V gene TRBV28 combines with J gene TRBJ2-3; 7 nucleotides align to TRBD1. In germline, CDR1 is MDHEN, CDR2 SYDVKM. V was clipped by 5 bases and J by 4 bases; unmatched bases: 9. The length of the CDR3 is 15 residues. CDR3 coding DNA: TGTGCCAGCAGTACCCTCCGGGACAGCCCAGATACGCAGTATTTT. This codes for CASSTLRDSPDTQYF.

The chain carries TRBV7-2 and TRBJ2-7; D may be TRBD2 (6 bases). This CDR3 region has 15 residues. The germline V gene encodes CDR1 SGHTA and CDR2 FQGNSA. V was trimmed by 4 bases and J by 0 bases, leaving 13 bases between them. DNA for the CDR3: TGTGCCAGCAGCTCAAGCGGAGGGAGCTCCTACGAGCAGTACTTC. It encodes CASSSSGGSSYEQYF.

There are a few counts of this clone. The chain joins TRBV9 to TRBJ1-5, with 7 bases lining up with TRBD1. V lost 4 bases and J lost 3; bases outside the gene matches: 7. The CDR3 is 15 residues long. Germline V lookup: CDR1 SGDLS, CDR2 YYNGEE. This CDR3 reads CASSPGQLINQPQHF. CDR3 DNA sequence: TGTGCCAGCAGCCCGGGACAGCTAATCAATCAGCCCCAGCATTTT.

CDR3 DNA sequence: TGTGCCAGCTTACAGACAGGGGGCGCAGATACGCAGTATTTT. Its protein product is CASLQTGGADTQYF. The chain couples TRBV2 to TRBJ2-3; 10 bases align to TRBD1. In germline, CDR1 is SNHLY, CDR2 FYNNEI. This CDR3 spans 14 amino acids. The V gene end was trimmed by 8 bases and the J gene end by 4 bases; junction bases not matched to a gene: 6.

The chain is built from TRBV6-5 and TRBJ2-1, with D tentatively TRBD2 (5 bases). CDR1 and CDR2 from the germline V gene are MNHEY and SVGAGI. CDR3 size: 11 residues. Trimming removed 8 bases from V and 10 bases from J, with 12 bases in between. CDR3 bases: TGTGCCAGCTCGTCCTGGGAGGAGCAGTTCTTC. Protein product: CASSSWEEQFF.

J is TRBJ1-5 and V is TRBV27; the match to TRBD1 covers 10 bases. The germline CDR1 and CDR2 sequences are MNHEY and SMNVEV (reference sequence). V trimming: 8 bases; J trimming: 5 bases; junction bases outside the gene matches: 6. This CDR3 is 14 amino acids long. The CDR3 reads CASGGTGAYQPQHF. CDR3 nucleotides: TGTGCCAGCGGGGGGACAGGGGCTTATCAGCCCCAGCATTTT.

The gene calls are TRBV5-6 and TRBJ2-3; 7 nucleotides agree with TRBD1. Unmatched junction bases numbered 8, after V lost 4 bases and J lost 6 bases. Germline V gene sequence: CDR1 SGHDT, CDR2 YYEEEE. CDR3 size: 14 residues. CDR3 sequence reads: CASSLTGTDDTQYF. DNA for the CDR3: TGTGCCAGCAGCCTGACCGGGACAGACGATACGCAGTATTTT.

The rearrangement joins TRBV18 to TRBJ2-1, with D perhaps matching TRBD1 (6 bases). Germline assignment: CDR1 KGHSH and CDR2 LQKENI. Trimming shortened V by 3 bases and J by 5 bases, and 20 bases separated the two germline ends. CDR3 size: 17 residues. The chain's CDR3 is CASSPFDPGAGNNEQFF. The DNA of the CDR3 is TGTGCCAGCTCACCTTTCGACCCAGGGGCTGGAAACAATGAGCAGTTCTTC.

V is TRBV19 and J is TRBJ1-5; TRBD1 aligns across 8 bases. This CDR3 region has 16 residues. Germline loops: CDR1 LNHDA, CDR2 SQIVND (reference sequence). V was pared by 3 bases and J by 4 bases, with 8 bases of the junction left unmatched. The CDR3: CASSITQGAINQPQHF. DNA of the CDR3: TGTGCCAGTAGTATCACTCAGGGGGCGATAAATCAGCCCCAGCATTTT. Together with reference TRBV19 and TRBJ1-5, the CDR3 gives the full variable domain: DGGITQSPKYLFRKEGQNVTLSCEQNLNHDAMYWYRQDPGQGLRLIYYSQIVNDFQKGDIAEGYSVSREKKESFPLTVTSAQKNPTAFYLCASSITQGAINQPQHFGDGTRLSIL.

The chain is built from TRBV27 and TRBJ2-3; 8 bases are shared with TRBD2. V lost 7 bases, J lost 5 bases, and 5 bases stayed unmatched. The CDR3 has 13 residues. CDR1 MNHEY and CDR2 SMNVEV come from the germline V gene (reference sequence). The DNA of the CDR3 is TGTGCCAGCACGGGACTAGGGGAAGATACGCAGTATTTT. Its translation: CASTGLGEDTQYF.

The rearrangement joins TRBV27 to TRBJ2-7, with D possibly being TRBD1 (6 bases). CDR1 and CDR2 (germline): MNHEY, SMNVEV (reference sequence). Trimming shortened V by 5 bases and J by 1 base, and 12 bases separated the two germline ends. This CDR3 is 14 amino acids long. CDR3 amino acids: CASSPQQGSYEQYF. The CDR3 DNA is TGTGCCAGCAGTCCACAACAGGGTTCCTACGAGCAGTACTTC.

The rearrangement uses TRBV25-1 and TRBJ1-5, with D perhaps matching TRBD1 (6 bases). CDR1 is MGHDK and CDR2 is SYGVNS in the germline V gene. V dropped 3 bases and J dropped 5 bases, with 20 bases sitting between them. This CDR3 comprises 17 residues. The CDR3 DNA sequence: TGTGCCAGCAGTGACCCCGGACAGATGGAGGTAGATCAGCCCCAGCATTTT. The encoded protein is CASSDPGQMEVDQPQHF.

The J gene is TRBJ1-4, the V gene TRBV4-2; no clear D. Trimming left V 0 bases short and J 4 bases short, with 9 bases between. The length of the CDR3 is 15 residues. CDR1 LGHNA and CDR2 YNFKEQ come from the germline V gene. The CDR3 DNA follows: TGTGCCAGCAGCCAAGATGTCGGTAATAATGAAAAACTGTTTTTT. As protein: CASSQDVGNNEKLFF.

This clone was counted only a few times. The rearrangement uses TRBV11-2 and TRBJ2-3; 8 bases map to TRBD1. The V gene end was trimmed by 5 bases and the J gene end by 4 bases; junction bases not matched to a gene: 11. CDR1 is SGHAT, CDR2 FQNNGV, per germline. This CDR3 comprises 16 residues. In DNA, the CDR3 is TGTGCCAGCAGCCGCTCCTCGGGACAGGTCTCAGATACGCAGTATTTT. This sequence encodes CASSRSSGQVSDTQYF.

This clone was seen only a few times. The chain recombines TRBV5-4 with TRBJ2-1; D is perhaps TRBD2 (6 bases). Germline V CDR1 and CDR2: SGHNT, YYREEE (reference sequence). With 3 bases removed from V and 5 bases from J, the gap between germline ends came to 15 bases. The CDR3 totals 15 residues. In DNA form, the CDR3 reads TGTGCCAGCAGCTGGGGAGGTGGCAGGAACAATGAGCAGTTCTTC. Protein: CASSWGGGRNNEQFF.

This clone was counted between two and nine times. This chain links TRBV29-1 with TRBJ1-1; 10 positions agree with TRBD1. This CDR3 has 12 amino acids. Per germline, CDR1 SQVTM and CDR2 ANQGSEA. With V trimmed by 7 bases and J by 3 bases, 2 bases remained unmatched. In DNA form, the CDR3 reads TGCAGCGGGACAGGGGGGTACACTGAAGCTTTCTTT. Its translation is CSGTGGYTEAFF.

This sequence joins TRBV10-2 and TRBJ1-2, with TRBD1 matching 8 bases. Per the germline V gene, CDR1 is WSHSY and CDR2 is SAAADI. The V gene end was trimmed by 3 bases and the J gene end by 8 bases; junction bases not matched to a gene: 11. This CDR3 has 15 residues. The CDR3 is CASSDFTGGRRGYTF. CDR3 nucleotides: TGCGCCAGCAGTGATTTTACAGGGGGTCGGAGGGGCTACACCTTC.

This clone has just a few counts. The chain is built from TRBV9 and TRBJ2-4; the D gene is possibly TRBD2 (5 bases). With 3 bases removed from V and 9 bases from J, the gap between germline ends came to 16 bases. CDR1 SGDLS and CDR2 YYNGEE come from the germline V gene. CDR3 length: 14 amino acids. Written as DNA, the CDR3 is TGTGCCAGCAGCGCCCAATTACTTGGGAGCATTCAGTACTTC. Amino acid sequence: CASSAQLLGSIQYF.

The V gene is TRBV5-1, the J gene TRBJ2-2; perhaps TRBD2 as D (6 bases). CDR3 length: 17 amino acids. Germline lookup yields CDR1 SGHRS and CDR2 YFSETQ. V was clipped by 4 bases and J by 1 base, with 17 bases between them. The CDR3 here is CASSKDAGPGNTGELFF. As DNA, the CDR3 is TGCGCCAGCAGCAAGGACGCGGGGCCCGGGAACACCGGGGAGCTGTTTTTT.

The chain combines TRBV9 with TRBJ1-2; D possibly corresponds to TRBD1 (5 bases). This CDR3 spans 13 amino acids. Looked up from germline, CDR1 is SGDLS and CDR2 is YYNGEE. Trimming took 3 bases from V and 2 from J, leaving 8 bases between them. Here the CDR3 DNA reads TGTGCCAGCAGCGCGACAGTCAACTATGGCTACACCTTC. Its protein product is CASSATVNYGYTF. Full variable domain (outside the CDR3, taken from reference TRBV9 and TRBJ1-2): DSGVTQTPKHLITATGQRVTLRCSPRSGDLSVYWYQQSLDQGLQFLIQYYNGEERAKGNILERFSAQQFPDLHSELNLSSLELGDSALYFCASSATVNYGYTFGSGTRLTVV.

The CDR3 coding sequence is TGTGCCAGCAGTTACTCGATCCTCGGGACAGCGGAAGCTTTCTTT. Its translation: CASSYSILGTAEAFF. The genes are TRBV6-5 and TRBJ1-1, with 7 positions matching TRBD1. From germline, CDR1 is MNHEY and CDR2 SVGAGI. The V segment lost 0 bases and the J segment 8 bases; nucleotides outside the gene matches: 9. The CDR3 totals 15 residues.